This T cell receptor beta chain originates from a study of T cell changes during pregnancy in multiple sclerosis. The repertoire was sequenced with immunoSEQ multiplex PCR; TCRdb's copy has only in-frame clones and lacks some. Of fewer than 65,000 clones in the sample, approximately 94% are singletons; the top ten hold roughly 0.33%. The CDR3 has 17 residues. After removal of 2 bases from V and 2 bases from J, the junction contained 8 bases not matched to a gene. Germline V gives CDR1 MNHEY, CDR2 SMNVEV (reference sequence). This sequence joins TRBV27 and TRBJ2-2; 7 nucleotides agree with TRBD1. The receptor was isolated from a female donor with multiple sclerosis, enrolled in a pregnancy study. The material sequenced was CD4+ T cells from peripheral blood mononuclear cells, taken in the third trimester of pregnancy. As DNA, the CDR3 is TGTGCCAGCAGTTTAAGCAAACGACAGGGAAACACCGGGGAGCTGTTTTTT. As protein: CASSLSKRQGNTGELFF.